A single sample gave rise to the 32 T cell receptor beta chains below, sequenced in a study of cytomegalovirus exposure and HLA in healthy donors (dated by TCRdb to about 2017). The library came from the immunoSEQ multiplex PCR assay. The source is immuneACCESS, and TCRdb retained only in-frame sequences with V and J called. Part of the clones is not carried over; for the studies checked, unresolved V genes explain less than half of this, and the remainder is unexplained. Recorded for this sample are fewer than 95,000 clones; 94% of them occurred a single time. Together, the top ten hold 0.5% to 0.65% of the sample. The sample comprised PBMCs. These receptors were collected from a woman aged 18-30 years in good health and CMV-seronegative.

The DNA for the CDR3 is TGTGCCAGCAGCCGTCCGGGGAACACTGAAGCTTTCTTT. Protein product: CASSRPGNTEAFF. The chain employs TRBV16 and TRBJ1-1; D remains unclear. V lost 4 bases to trimming and J lost 1 base, with 7 bases between them. Germline V gene lookup returns CDR1 KGHSY and CDR2 FQNENV. The CDR3 sequence is 13 residues long. Complete variable domain (other parts from reference TRBV16 and TRBJ1-1): GEEVAQTPKHLVRGEGQKAKLYCAPIKGHSYVFWYQQVLKNEFKFLISFQNENVFDETGMPKERFSAKCLPNSPCSLEIQATKLEDSAVYFCASSRPGNTEAFFGQGTRLTVV.

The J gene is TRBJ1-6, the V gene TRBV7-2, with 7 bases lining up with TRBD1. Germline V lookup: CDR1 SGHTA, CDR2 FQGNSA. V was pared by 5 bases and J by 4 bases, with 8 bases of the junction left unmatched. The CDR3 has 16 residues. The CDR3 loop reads CASSRTGDRYNSPLHF. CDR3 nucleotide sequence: TGTGCCAGCAGCCGCACAGGGGACCGATATAATTCACCCCTCCACTTT.

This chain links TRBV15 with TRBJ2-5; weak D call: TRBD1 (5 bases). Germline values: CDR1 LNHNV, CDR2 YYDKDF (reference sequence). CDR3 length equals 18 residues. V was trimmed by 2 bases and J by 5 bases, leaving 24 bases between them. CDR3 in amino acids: CATSRHPSDSFKGETQYF. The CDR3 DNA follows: TGTGCCACCAGCAGACACCCTTCGGATTCCTTTAAGGGGGAGACCCAGTACTTC.

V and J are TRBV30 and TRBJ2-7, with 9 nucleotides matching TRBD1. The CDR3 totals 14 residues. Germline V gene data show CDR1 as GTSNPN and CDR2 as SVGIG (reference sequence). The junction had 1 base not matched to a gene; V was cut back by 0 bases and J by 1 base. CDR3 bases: TGTGCCTGGAGTGTACAGGGGGCTTCCTACGAGCAGTACTTC. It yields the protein CAWSVQGASYEQYF.

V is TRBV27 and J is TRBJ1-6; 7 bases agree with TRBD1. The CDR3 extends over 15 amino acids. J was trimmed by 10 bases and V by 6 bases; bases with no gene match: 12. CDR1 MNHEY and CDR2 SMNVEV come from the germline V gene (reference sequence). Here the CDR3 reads CASSPNRQGSSPLHF. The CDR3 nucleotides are TGTGCCAGCAGCCCAAACCGACAGGGCTCCTCACCCCTCCACTTT.

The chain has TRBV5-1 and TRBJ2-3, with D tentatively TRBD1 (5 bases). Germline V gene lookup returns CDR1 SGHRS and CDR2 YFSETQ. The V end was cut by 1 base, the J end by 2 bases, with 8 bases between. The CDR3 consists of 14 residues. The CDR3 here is CASSLRQSTDTQYF. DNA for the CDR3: TGCGCCAGCAGCTTGAGACAGTCCACAGATACGCAGTATTTT.

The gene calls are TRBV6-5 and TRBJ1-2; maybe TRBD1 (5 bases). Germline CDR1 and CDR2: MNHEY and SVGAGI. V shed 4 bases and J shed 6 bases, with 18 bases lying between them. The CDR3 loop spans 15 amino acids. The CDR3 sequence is CASSSPGLRLNGYTF. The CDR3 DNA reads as TGTGCCAGCAGTTCCCCAGGGCTCCGTCTGAATGGCTACACCTTC.

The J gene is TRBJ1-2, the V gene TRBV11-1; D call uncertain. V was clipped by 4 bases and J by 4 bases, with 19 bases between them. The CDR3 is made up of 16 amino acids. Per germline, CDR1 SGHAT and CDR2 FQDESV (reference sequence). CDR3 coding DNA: TGTGCCAGCAGCTCCCCAAAGAGGGAACCCCCCTATGGCTACACCTTC. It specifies CASSSPKREPPYGYTF. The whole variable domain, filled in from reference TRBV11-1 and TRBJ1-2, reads EAEVAQSPRYKITEKSQAVAFWCDPISGHATLYWYRQILGQGPELLVQFQDESVVDDSQLPKDRFSAERLKGVDSTLKIQPAELGDSAMYLCASSSPKREPPYGYTFGSGTRLTVV.

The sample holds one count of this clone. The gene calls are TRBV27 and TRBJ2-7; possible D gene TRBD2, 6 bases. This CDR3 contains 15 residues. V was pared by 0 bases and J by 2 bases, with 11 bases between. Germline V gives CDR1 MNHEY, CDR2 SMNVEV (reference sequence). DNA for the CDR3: TGTGCCAGCAGTTTATCGGCGGAGGGTCCCTACGAGCAGTACTTC. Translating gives CASSLSAEGPYEQYF.

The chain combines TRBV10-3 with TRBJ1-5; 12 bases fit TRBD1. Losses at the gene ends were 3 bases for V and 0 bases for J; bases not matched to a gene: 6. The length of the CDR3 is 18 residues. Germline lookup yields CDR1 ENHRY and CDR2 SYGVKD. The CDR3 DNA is TGTGCCATCAGTGAATCGGGACAGGGGGCAAATAGCAATCAGCCCCAGCATTTT. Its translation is CAISESGQGANSNQPQHF.

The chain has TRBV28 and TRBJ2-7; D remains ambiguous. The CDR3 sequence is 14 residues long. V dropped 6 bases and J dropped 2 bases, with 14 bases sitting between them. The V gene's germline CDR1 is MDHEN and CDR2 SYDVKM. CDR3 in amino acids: CASSSGSIPYEQYF. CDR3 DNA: TGTGCCAGCAGCTCGGGTTCCATCCCCTACGAGCAGTACTTC.

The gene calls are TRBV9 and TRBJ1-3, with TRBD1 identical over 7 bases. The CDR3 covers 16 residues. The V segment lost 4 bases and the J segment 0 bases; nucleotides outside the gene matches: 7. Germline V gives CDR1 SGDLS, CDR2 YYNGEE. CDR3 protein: CASSPRGPFSGNTIYF. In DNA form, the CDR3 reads TGTGCCAGCAGCCCGAGGGGGCCCTTCTCTGGAAACACCATATATTTT. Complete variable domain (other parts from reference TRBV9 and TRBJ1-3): DSGVTQTPKHLITATGQRVTLRCSPRSGDLSVYWYQQSLDQGLQFLIQYYNGEERAKGNILERFSAQQFPDLHSELNLSSLELGDSALYFCASSPRGPFSGNTIYFGEGSWLTVV.

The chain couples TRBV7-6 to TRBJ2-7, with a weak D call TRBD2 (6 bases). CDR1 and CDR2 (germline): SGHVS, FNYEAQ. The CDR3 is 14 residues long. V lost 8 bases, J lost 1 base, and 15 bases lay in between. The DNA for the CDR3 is TGTGCCAGCGGGACGGACTATGAATCCTACGAGCAGTACTTC. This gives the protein CASGTDYESYEQYF.

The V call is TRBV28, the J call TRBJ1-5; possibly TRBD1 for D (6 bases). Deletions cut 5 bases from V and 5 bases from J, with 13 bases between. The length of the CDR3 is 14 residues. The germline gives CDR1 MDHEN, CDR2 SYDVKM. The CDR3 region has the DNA TGTGCCAGCAGTCTGGGGACATCTGATCAGCCCCAGCATTTT. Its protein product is CASSLGTSDQPQHF.

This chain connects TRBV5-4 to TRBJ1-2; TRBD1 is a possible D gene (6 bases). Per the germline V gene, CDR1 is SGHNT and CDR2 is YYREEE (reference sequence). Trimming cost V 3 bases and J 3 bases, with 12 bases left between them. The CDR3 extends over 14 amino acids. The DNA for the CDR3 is TGTGCCAGCAGCTCAGATCAGGGGTACTATGGCTACACCTTC. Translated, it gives CASSSDQGYYGYTF.

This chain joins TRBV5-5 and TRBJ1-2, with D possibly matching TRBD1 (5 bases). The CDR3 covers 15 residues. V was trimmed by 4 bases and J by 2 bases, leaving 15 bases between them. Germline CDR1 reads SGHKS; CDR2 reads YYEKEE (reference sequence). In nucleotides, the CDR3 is TGTGCCAGCAGCCGGATCGGGCAGGGCAACTATGGCTACACCTTC. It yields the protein CASSRIGQGNYGYTF.

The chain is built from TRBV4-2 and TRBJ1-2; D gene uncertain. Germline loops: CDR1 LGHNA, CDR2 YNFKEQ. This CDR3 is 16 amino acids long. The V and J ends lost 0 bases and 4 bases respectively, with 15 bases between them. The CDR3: CASSQEATFRGYGYTF. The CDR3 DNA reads TGTGCCAGCAGCCAAGAAGCGACCTTTCGCGGCTATGGCTACACCTTC.

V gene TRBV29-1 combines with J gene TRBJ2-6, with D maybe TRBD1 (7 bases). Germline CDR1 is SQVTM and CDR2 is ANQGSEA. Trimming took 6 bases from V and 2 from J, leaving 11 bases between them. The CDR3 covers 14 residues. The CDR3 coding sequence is TGCAGCGTCAGGGGGGAAGCTGGGGCCAACGTCCTGACTTTC. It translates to CSVRGEAGANVLTF.

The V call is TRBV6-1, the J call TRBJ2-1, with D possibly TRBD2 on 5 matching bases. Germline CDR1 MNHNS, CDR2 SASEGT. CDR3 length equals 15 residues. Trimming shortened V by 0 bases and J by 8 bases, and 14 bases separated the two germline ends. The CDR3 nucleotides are TGTGCCAGCAGTGAAGCTAGATCTAGCCTCCATGAGCAGTTCTTC. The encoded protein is CASSEARSSLHEQFF.

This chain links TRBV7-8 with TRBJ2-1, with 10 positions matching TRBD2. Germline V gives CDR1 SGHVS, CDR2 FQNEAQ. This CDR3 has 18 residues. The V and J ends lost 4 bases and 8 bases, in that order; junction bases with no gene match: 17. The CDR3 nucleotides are TGTGCCAGCAGCTGGGGTCTAGCGGGGGTGCGGGGTCTACATGAGCAGTTCTTC. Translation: CASSWGLAGVRGLHEQFF.

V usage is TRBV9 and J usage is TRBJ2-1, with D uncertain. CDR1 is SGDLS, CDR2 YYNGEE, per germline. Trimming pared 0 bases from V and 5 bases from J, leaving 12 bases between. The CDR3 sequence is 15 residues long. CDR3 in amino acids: CASSVAPSVNNEQFF. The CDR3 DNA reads TGTGCCAGCAGCGTAGCTCCGTCAGTAAACAATGAGCAGTTCTTC. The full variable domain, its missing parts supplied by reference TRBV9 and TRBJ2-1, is DSGVTQTPKHLITATGQRVTLRCSPRSGDLSVYWYQQSLDQGLQFLIQYYNGEERAKGNILERFSAQQFPDLHSELNLSSLELGDSALYFCASSVAPSVNNEQFFGPGTRLTVL.

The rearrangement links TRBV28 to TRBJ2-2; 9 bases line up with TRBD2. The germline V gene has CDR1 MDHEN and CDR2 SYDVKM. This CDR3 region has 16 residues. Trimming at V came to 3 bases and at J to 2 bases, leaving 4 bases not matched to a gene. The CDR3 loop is CASSLVAGVNTGELFF. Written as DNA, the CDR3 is TGTGCCAGCAGTTTGGTAGCGGGGGTCAACACCGGGGAGCTGTTTTTT.

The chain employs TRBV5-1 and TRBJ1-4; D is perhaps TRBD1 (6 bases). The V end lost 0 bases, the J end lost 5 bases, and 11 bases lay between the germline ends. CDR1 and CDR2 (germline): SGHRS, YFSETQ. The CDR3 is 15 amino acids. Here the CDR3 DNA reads TGCGCCAGCAGCTTGGGGACAGTAGGGAATGAAAAACTGTTTTTT. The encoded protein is CASSLGTVGNEKLFF.

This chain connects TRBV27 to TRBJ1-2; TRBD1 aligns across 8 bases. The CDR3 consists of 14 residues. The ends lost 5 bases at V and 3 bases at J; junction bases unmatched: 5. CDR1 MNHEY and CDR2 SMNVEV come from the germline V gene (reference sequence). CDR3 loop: CASSVTGGDYGYTF. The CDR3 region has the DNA TGTGCCAGCAGTGTTACAGGGGGGGACTATGGCTACACCTTC.

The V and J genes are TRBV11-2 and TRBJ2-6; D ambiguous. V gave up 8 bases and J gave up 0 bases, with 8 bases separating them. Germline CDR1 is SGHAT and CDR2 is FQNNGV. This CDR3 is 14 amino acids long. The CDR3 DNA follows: TGTGCCAGCCCCAGGCTCTCTGGGGCCAACGTCCTGACTTTC. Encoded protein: CASPRLSGANVLTF.

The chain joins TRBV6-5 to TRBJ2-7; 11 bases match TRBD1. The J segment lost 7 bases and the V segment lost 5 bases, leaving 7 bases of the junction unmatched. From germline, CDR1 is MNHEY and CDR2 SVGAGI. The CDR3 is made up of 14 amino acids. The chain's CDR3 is CASSIADRGREQYF. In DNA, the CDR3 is TGTGCCAGCAGTATCGCGGACAGGGGGCGTGAGCAGTACTTC.

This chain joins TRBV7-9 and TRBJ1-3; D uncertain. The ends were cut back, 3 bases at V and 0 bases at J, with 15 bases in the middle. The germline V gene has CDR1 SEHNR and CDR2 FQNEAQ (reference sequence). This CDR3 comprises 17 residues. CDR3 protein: CASSFSLPSYSGNTIYF. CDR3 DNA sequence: TGTGCCAGCAGCTTTTCGCTACCGAGTTACTCTGGAAACACCATATATTTT.

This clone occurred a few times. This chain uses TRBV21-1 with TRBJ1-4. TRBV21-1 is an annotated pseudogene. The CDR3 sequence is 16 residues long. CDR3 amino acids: CASSKWRGARREKLFF. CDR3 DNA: TGTGCCAGCAGCAAATGGAGGGGAGCTCGACGTGAAAAACTGTTTTTT.

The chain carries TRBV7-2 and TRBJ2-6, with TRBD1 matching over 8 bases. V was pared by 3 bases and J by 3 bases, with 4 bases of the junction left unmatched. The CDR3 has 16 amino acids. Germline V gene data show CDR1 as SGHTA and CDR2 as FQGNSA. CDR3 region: CASSFYRGNGANVLTF. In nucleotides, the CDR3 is TGTGCCAGCAGCTTCTACAGGGGGAATGGGGCCAACGTCCTGACTTTC.

Here the CDR3 reads CASSSTVDYTEAFF. CDR3 nucleotides: TGCGCCAGCAGCTCGACAGTCGACTACACTGAAGCTTTCTTT. This chain uses TRBV5-1 with TRBJ1-1, with a possible D match to TRBD1 (5 bases). CDR3 size: 14 residues. V lost 3 bases and J lost 3, with 12 bases in between. CDR1 is SGHRS, CDR2 YFSETQ, per germline. The full variable domain, in which reference TRBV5-1 and TRBJ1-1 provide the parts outside the CDR3, is KAGVTQTPRYLIKTRGQQVTLSCSPISGHRSVSWYQQTPGQGLQFLFEYFSETQRNKGNFPGRFSGRQFSNSRSEMNVSTLELGDSALYLCASSSTVDYTEAFFGQGTRLTVV.

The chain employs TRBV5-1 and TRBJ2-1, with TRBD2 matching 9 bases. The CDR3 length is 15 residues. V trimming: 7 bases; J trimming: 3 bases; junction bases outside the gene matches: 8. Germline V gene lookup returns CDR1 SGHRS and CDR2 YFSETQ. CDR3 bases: TGCGCCAGCCTCAGGGTAGCGGGGGTCTACAATGAGCAGTTCTTC. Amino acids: CASLRVAGVYNEQFF.

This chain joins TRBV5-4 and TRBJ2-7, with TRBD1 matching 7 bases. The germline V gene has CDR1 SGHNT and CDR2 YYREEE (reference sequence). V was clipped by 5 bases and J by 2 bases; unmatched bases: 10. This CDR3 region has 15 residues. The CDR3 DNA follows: TGTGCCAGCAGGCCCGGGACAGACCTTCCCTACGAGCAGTACTTC. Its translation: CASRPGTDLPYEQYF.